These 30 T cell receptor beta chains were sequenced from one sample in a study of blood T cell repertoires in COVID-19. Method: immunoSEQ multiplex PCR; TCRdb's copy keeps in-frame clones and lacks some. The table shows fewer than 200,000 clones, with over 75% occurring only once. Sequencing was done on a sample of peripheral blood. Receptors were obtained from a woman in her 70s with acute or convalescent COVID-19.

V gene TRBV4-1 combines with J gene TRBJ2-2; TRBD1 is a possible D gene (5 bases). The V end was cut by 0 bases, the J end by 5 bases, with 19 bases between. The germline V gene encodes CDR1 MGHRA and CDR2 YSYEKL. The CDR3 extends over 18 amino acids. The CDR3 sequence: CASSQDLTGPSGTGELFF. CDR3 bases: TGCGCCAGCAGCCAAGATTTAACAGGACCTTCGGGTACCGGGGAGCTGTTTTTT.

The rearrangement links TRBV29-1 to TRBJ2-7, with 11 bases fitting TRBD2. Looked up from germline, CDR1 is SQVTM and CDR2 is ANQGSEA. The CDR3 length is 13 residues. J was trimmed by 4 bases and V by 4 bases; bases with no gene match: 3. This CDR3 is CSVVAGGRYEQYF. DNA of the CDR3: TGCAGCGTTGTAGCGGGAGGGCGTTACGAGCAGTACTTC.

The rearrangement links TRBV27 to TRBJ2-1; TRBD1 matches at 8 bases. Germline trimming cut 7 bases from V and 4 bases from J; bases unmatched to any gene: 9. Germline V gene data show CDR1 as MNHEY and CDR2 as SMNVEV (reference sequence). The CDR3 consists of 15 residues. The CDR3 DNA follows: TGTGCCAGCAAGAATCCGGGACAGGCGTACAATGAGCAGTTCTTC. It codes for CASKNPGQAYNEQFF.

In this sample, this clone turned up a few times. V gene TRBV10-1 combines with J gene TRBJ2-5; 11 bases agree with TRBD2. Germline CDR1 and CDR2: WNHNN and SYGVQD (reference sequence). CDR3 length: 11 amino acids. The CDR3 loop reads CTLLAGETQYF. DNA for the CDR3: TGCACTCTACTAGCGGGAGAAACCCAGTACTTC.

This chain uses TRBV3-1 (or the pseudogene TRBV3-2) with TRBJ1-1; 7 positions agree with TRBD1. The CDR3 length is 15 residues. Germline V lookup: CDR1 LGHDT, CDR2 YNNKEL (reference sequence). The V and J ends lost 6 bases and 0 bases, in that order; junction bases with no gene match: 7. Here the CDR3 reads CASRNQGGMNTEAFF. The CDR3 DNA reads as TGTGCCAGCAGAAATCAAGGGGGCATGAACACTGAAGCTTTCTTT.

V usage is TRBV2 and J usage is TRBJ2-2; D possibly corresponds to TRBD2 (5 bases). CDR1 is SNHLY and CDR2 is FYNNEI in the germline V gene. V gave up 10 bases and J gave up 7 bases, with 16 bases separating them. The CDR3 consists of 13 residues. The CDR3 nucleotides read TGTGCCACCCGTCCGGGGTCGAGCGGGGAGCTGTTTTTT. This translates into CATRPGSSGELFF.

The rearrangement links TRBV18 to TRBJ1-5; D uncertain. The CDR3 is 13 residues long. CDR1 is KGHSH, CDR2 LQKENI, per germline. Between the trimmed V and J ends, which lost 6 bases and 4 bases, there was a span of 10 bases. CDR3 in DNA: TGTGCCAGCTCGCAACGGGAGAATCAGCCCCAGCATTTT. Residues: CASSQRENQPQHF.

The chain carries TRBV9 and TRBJ1-1; D is possibly TRBD1 (6 bases). CDR1 is SGDLS, CDR2 YYNGEE, per germline. V lost 4 bases and J lost 3, with 13 bases in between. This CDR3 is 14 amino acids long. The CDR3 sequence is CASSRTVLDTEAFF. CDR3 DNA sequence: TGTGCCAGCAGCAGGACAGTTCTGGACACTGAAGCTTTCTTT.

J is TRBJ2-3 and V is TRBV24-1; 9 bases match TRBD1. V gave up 4 bases and J gave up 5 bases; unmatched junction bases: 6. Germline CDR1 is KGHDR and CDR2 is SFDVKD. This CDR3 comprises 15 residues. In DNA, the CDR3 is TGTGCCACCAGTGACCCGGGACAGGGAGGAGATACGCAGTATTTT. Its translation: CATSDPGQGGDTQYF.

V and J are TRBV4-1 and TRBJ2-5; 10 bases are a match to TRBD2. The CDR3 has 17 residues. From germline, CDR1 is MGHRA and CDR2 YSYEKL. V lost 1 base to trimming and J lost 3 bases; unmatched junction nucleotides: 8. The CDR3 DNA reads as TGCGCCAGCAGCCAAGGGGAAGGTCTAGCGGGAGAAGAGACCCAGTACTTC. Translated, it gives CASSQGEGLAGEETQYF.

This chain connects TRBV6-5 to TRBJ2-7; 10 bases are a match to TRBD2. Germline-derived CDR1 and CDR2 are MNHEY and SVGAGI. V gave up 7 bases and J gave up 2 bases; unmatched junction bases: 2. CDR3 length equals 13 residues. For the CDR3, the DNA is TGTGCCAGCAAGCGGGAGGGAACCTACGAGCAGTACTTC. This translates into CASKREGTYEQYF.

V gene TRBV30 combines with J gene TRBJ2-7; 8 bases line up with TRBD1. Losses at the gene ends were 4 bases for V and 2 bases for J; bases not matched to a gene: 4. The CDR3 runs 13 residues. The germline gives CDR1 GTSNPN, CDR2 SVGIG (reference sequence). CDR3: CAWTGGPPYEQYF. The CDR3 DNA reads as TGTGCCTGGACAGGGGGCCCCCCCTACGAGCAGTACTTC. Full variable domain (remainder filled in from reference TRBV30 and TRBJ2-7): SQTIHQWPATLVQPVGSPLSLECTVEGTSNPNLYWYRQAAGRGLQLLFYSVGIGQISSEVPQNLSASRPQDRQFILSSKKLLLSDSGFYLCAWTGGPPYEQYFGPGTRLTVT.

The genes are TRBV6-1 and TRBJ1-2; TRBD1 aligns across 7 bases. The junction had 11 bases not matched to a gene; V was cut back by 3 bases and J by 7 bases. This CDR3 region has 15 residues. In germline, CDR1 is MNHNS, CDR2 SASEGT. The CDR3 loop reads CASSDPPQGFPGYTF. The CDR3 DNA sequence: TGTGCCAGCAGTGACCCTCCACAGGGGTTCCCTGGCTACACCTTC.

The rearrangement uses TRBV2 and TRBJ2-2; D not resolved. From germline, CDR1 is SNHLY and CDR2 FYNNEI. The CDR3 contains 12 residues. Trimming left V 8 bases short and J 7 bases short, with 11 bases between. The CDR3: CASRSGIGELFF. The CDR3 coding sequence is TGTGCCAGCCGGTCGGGTATCGGGGAGCTGTTTTTT.

The CDR3 loop is CASSLNFAEAFF. CDR3 nucleotides: TGTGCCAGCAGCTTAAATTTCGCTGAAGCTTTCTTT. The chain uses TRBV7-9 and TRBJ1-1, with unresolved D. Looked up from germline, CDR1 is SEHNR and CDR2 is FQNEAQ (reference sequence). V lost 2 bases and J lost 6, with 7 bases in between. This CDR3 has 12 residues.

The rearrangement links TRBV5-5 to TRBJ2-3; no reliable D call. The CDR3 covers 15 residues. The germline CDR1 and CDR2 sequences are SGHKS and YYEKEE (reference sequence). V lost 4 bases and J 0 bases, leaving 12 bases between the germline ends. The CDR3 sequence: CASSPNSYSTDTQYF. In nucleotides, the CDR3 is TGTGCCAGCAGCCCCAATAGTTATAGCACAGATACGCAGTATTTT.

The chain carries TRBV30 and TRBJ2-7, with TRBD1 matching 7 bases. CDR3 size: 13 residues. The V gene end was trimmed by 4 bases and the J gene end by 6 bases; junction bases not matched to a gene: 9. In germline, CDR1 is GTSNPN, CDR2 SVGIG (reference sequence). This CDR3 reads CAWTRQGAVEQYF. The CDR3 DNA sequence: TGTGCCTGGACCCGACAGGGTGCCGTCGAGCAGTACTTC. The complete variable domain, with remaining parts taken from reference TRBV30 and TRBJ2-7, reads SQTIHQWPATLVQPVGSPLSLECTVEGTSNPNLYWYRQAAGRGLQLLFYSVGIGQISSEVPQNLSASRPQDRQFILSSKKLLLSDSGFYLCAWTRQGAVEQYFGPGTRLTVT.

The rearrangement links TRBV19 to TRBJ2-3; weak D call: TRBD2 (6 bases). The CDR3 is made up of 18 amino acids. V gave up 0 bases and J gave up 6 bases, with 22 bases separating them. CDR1 is LNHDA and CDR2 is SQIVND in the germline V gene (reference sequence). CDR3 nucleotide sequence: TGTGCCAGTAGTATAGAGATCCTAGCGTCACCCCTGGGGGATACGCAGTATTTT. It translates to CASSIEILASPLGDTQYF. Full variable domain (remainder filled in from reference TRBV19 and TRBJ2-3): DGGITQSPKYLFRKEGQNVTLSCEQNLNHDAMYWYRQDPGQGLRLIYYSQIVNDFQKGDIAEGYSVSREKKESFPLTVTSAQKNPTAFYLCASSIEILASPLGDTQYFGPGTRLTVL.

The J gene is TRBJ2-7, the V gene TRBV5-1; 9 nucleotides align to TRBD1. The germline V gene has CDR1 SGHRS and CDR2 YFSETQ. There are 18 residues in the CDR3. After removal of 2 bases from V and 4 bases from J, the junction contained 16 bases not matched to a gene. The CDR3 DNA reads TGCGCCAGCAGCTTAACAGGGGGCGTCCTCGATCGAATGTACGAGCAGTACTTC. It specifies CASSLTGGVLDRMYEQYF.

The rearrangement joins TRBV5-1 to TRBJ2-4; a weak D match, TRBD1 (5 bases). Per germline, CDR1 SGHRS and CDR2 YFSETQ. V was trimmed by 4 bases and J by 0 bases, leaving 14 bases between them. CDR3 length equals 16 residues. Here the CDR3 reads CASSPGHPGAKNIQYF. Here the CDR3 DNA reads TGCGCCAGCAGCCCCGGACACCCAGGAGCCAAAAACATTCAGTACTTC.

V gene TRBV5-1 combines with J gene TRBJ2-1, with TRBD2 identical over 16 bases. The CDR3 consists of 15 residues. Germline V CDR1 and CDR2: SGHRS, YFSETQ. Germline trimming cut 4 bases from V and 7 bases from J; bases unmatched to any gene: 2. CDR3 nucleotides: TGCGCCAGCAGCCCGGGACTAGCGGGAGGGAATGAGCAGTTCTTC. Amino acids: CASSPGLAGGNEQFF.

The chain links TRBV5-6 to TRBJ1-6; D is perhaps TRBD1 (6 bases). Trimming pared 7 bases from V and 6 bases from J, leaving 14 bases between. Germline loops: CDR1 SGHDT, CDR2 YYEEEE. The length of the CDR3 is 14 residues. CDR3 sequence reads: CASAGERLNSPLHF. In DNA form, the CDR3 reads TGTGCCAGCGCAGGGGAGCGCCTTAATTCACCCCTCCACTTT.

The gene calls are TRBV3-1 (or the pseudogene TRBV3-2) and TRBJ2-5; the match to TRBD1 covers 7 bases. V shed 6 bases, J shed 4 bases, and the junction held 5 bases outside the gene matches. The CDR3 contains 13 residues. Germline assignment: CDR1 LGHDT and CDR2 YNNKEL (reference sequence). The CDR3 sequence is CASSRQGGETQYF. CDR3 sequence (DNA): TGTGCCAGCAGTCGACAGGGCGGAGAGACCCAGTACTTC.

The chain couples TRBV12-5 to TRBJ2-1, with 10 bases aligning to TRBD2. The CDR3 is made up of 20 amino acids. Germline V lookup: CDR1 LGHNT, CDR2 FRNRAP. V lost 0 bases to trimming and J lost 2 bases; unmatched junction nucleotides: 13. This chain's CDR3 is CASGLVLGSGRPGAYNEQFF. The CDR3 nucleotides are TGTGCTAGTGGTTTGGTACTGGGTAGCGGGAGGCCTGGGGCCTACAATGAGCAGTTCTTC.

The rearrangement links TRBV30 to TRBJ2-7; D unresolved. The CDR3 consists of 13 residues. Germline lookup yields CDR1 GTSNPN and CDR2 SVGIG (reference sequence). V gave up 3 bases and J gave up 3 bases, with 12 bases separating them. The CDR3 reads CAWSLAINYEQYF. The CDR3 coding sequence is TGTGCCTGGAGCCTCGCGATCAACTACGAGCAGTACTTC.

This clone has a single count. This chain connects TRBV11-2 to TRBJ2-1, with TRBD2 matching over 14 bases. There are 16 residues in the CDR3. J was trimmed by 7 bases and V by 6 bases; bases with no gene match: 8. Per the germline V gene, CDR1 is SGHAT and CDR2 is FQNNGV. CDR3: CASRPGLAGVRNEQFF. DNA for the CDR3: TGTGCCAGCAGACCGGGACTAGCGGGAGTCAGGAATGAGCAGTTCTTC.

The J gene is TRBJ2-3, the V gene TRBV3-1 (or the pseudogene TRBV3-2), with 16 bases aligning to TRBD2. The CDR3 contains 18 residues. The V and J ends lost 4 bases and 3 bases, in that order; junction bases with no gene match: 7. From germline, CDR1 is LGHDT and CDR2 YNNKEL (reference sequence). The CDR3 spells CASSRGLAGGGWTDTQYF. The DNA of the CDR3 is TGTGCCAGCAGCCGGGGACTAGCGGGAGGGGGGTGGACAGATACGCAGTATTTT.

This clone was found a few times. This chain connects TRBV7-3 to TRBJ1-6; perhaps TRBD1 as D (6 bases). This CDR3 spans 15 amino acids. Looked up from germline, CDR1 is SGHTA and CDR2 is FQGTGA. Trimming took off 1 base at V and 10 bases at J, with 14 bases between the two ends. The CDR3 DNA reads TGTGCCAGCAGCTTAAGAGGCAGGGGTGGATCACCCCTCCACTTT. Amino acid sequence: CASSLRGRGGSPLHF.

The chain joins TRBV5-1 to TRBJ2-2, with 7 bases fitting TRBD1. Germline V gives CDR1 SGHRS, CDR2 YFSETQ. The CDR3 totals 17 residues. After removal of 4 bases from V and 2 bases from J, the junction contained 11 bases not matched to a gene. CDR3 loop: CASSLPRDSPNTGELFF. The CDR3 DNA reads as TGCGCCAGCAGCCTCCCCCGGGACAGCCCCAACACCGGGGAGCTGTTTTTT.

V is TRBV18 and J is TRBJ1-2, with TRBD1 identical over 9 bases. The junction had 12 bases not matched to a gene; V was cut back by 3 bases and J by 4 bases. Looked up from germline, CDR1 is KGHSH and CDR2 is LQKENI. The CDR3 spans 17 residues. CDR3 in amino acids: CASSPIPPGQGGYGYTF. The DNA for the CDR3 is TGTGCCAGCTCACCTATTCCACCGGGACAGGGCGGCTATGGCTACACCTTC.